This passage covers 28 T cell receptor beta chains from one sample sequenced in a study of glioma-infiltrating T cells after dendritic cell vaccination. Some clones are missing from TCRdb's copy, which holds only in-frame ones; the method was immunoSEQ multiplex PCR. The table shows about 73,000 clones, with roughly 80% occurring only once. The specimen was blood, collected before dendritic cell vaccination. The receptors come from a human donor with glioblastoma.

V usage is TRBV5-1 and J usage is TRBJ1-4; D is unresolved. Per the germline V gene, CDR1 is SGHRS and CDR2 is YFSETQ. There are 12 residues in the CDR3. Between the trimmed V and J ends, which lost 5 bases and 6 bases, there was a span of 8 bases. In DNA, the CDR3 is TGCGCCAGCAGTTACAACGATGAAAAACTGTTTTTT. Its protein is CASSYNDEKLFF.

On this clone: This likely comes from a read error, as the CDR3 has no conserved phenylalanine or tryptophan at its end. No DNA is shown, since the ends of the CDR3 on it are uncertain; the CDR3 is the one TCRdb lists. CDR3 in amino acids: CASSVRGGGPWL. V gene TRBV2 combines with J gene TRBJ2-7; the D call of TRBD2 is as the table states it, not checked on the DNA. Per germline, CDR1 SNHLY and CDR2 FYNNEI. Inclusive of both ends, the CDR3 amounts to 12 amino acids.

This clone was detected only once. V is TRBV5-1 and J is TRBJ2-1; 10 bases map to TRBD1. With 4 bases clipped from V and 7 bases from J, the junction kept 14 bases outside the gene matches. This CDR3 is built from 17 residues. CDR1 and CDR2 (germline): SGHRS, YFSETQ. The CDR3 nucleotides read TGCGCCAGCAGCGCCTCCGGGACAGGGGAGATGGGGAATGAGCAGTTCTTC. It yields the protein CASSASGTGEMGNEQFF.

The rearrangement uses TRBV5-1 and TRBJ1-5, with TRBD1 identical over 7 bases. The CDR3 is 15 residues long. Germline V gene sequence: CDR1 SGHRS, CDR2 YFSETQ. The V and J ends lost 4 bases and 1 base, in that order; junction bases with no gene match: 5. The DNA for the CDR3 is TGCGCCAGCAGCCCTCGGGGACAGAGCAATCAGCCCCAGCATTTT. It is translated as CASSPRGQSNQPQHF.

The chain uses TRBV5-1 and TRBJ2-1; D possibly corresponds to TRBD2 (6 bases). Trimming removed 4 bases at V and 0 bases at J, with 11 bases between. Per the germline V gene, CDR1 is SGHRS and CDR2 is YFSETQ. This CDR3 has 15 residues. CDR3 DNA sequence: TGCGCCAGCAGCCATGAGCGGGCCTCCTACAATGAGCAGTTCTTC. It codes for CASSHERASYNEQFF. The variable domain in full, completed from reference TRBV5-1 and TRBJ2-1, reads KAGVTQTPRYLIKTRGQQVTLSCSPISGHRSVSWYQQTPGQGLQFLFEYFSETQRNKGNFPGRFSGRQFSNSRSEMNVSTLELGDSALYLCASSHERASYNEQFFGPGTRLTVL.

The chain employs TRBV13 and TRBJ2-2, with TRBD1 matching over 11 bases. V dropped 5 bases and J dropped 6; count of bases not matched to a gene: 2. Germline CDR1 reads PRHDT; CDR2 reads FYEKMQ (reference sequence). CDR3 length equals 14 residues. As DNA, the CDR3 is TGTGCCAGCAGCACGGGACAGGGGGCCGGGGAGCTGTTTTTT. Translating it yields CASSTGQGAGELFF.

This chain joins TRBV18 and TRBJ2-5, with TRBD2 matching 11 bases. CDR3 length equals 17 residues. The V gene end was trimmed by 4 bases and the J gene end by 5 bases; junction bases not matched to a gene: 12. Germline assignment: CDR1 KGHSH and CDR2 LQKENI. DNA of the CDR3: TGTGCCAGCTCACGACAGGCGCCTAGCGGGGGGACCGAGACCCAGTACTTC. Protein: CASSRQAPSGGTETQYF.

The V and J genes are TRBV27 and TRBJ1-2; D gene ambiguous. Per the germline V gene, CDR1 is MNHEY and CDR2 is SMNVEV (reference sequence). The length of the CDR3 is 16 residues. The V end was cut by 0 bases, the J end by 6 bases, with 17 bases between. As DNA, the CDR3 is TGTGCCAGCAGTTTATCCCCCACGTTGGAGAGCCATGGCTACACCTTC. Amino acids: CASSLSPTLESHGYTF.

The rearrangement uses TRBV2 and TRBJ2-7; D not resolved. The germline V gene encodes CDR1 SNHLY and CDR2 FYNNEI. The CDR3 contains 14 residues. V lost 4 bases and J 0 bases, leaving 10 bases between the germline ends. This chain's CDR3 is CASSVAAISYEQYF. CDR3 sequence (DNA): TGTGCCAGCAGTGTAGCAGCCATCTCCTACGAGCAGTACTTC. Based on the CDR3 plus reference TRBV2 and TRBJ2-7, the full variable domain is EPEVTQTPSHQVTQMGQEVILRCVPISNHLYFYWYRQILGQKVEFLVSFYNNEISEKSEIFDDQFSVERPDGSNFTLKIRSTKLEDSAMYFCASSVAAISYEQYFGPGTRLTVT.

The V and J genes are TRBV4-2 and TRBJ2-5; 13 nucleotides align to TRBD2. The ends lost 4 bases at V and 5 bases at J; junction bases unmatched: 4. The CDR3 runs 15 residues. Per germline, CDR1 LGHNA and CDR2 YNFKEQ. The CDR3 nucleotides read TGTGCCAGCAGCCCGACTAGCGGGGGGCTGGAGACCCAGTACTTC. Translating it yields CASSPTSGGLETQYF.

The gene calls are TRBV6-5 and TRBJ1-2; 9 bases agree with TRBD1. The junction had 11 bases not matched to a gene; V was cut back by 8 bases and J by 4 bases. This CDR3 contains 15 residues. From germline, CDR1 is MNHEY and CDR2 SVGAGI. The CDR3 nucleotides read TGTGCCAGCTCTCCCCCCGGGACAGGGACCTATGGCTACACCTTC. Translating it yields CASSPPGTGTYGYTF.

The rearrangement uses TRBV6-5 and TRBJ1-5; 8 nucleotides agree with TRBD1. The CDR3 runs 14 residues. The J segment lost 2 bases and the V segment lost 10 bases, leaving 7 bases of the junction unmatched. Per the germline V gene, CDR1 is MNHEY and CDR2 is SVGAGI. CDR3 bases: TGTGCCATTTCGACAGGGGAAGGCAATCAGCCCCAGCATTTT. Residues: CAISTGEGNQPQHF.

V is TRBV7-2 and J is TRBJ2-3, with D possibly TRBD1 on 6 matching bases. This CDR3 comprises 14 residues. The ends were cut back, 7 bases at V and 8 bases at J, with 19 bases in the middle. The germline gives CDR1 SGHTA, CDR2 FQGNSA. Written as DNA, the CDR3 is TGTGCCAGCATCATCATGGAGCCCAGGGGTACGCAGTATTTT. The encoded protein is CASIIMEPRGTQYF.

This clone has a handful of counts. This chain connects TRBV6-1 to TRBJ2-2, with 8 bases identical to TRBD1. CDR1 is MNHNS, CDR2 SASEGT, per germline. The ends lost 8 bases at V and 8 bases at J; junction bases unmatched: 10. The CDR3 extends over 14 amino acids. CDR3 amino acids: CASSDRGLLGELFF. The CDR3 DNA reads TGTGCCAGCTCCGACAGGGGCCTGCTGGGGGAGCTGTTTTTT.

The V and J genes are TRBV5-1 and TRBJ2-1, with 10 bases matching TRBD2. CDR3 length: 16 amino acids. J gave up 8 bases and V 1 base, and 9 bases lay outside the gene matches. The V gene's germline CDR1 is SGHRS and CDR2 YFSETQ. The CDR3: CASSLRSGTSVHEQFF. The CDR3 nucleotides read TGCGCCAGCAGCTTGAGATCCGGGACTAGCGTCCATGAGCAGTTCTTC.

CDR3 residues: CASSDSKGDRYGYTF. In DNA form, the CDR3 reads TGTGCCAGCAGCGATTCCAAAGGGGACAGGTACGGCTACACCTTC. The chain employs TRBV28 and TRBJ1-2, with TRBD1 identical over 8 bases. With 6 bases clipped from V and 8 bases from J, the junction kept 14 bases outside the gene matches. This CDR3 has 15 amino acids. Germline V CDR1 and CDR2: MDHEN, SYDVKM.

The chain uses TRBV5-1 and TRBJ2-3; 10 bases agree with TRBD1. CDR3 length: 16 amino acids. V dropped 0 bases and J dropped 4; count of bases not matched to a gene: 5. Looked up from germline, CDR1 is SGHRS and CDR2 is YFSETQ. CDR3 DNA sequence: TGCGCCAGCAGCTTGGGGGACAGGGGACAGGCAGATACGCAGTATTTT. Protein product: CASSLGDRGQADTQYF.

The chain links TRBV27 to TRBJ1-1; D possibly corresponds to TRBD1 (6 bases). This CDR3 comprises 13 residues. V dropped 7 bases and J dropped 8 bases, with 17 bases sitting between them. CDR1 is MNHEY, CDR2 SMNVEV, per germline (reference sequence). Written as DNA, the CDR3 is TGTGCCAGCATTGGACGGGACATATCCGAAGCTTTCTTT. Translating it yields CASIGRDISEAFF.

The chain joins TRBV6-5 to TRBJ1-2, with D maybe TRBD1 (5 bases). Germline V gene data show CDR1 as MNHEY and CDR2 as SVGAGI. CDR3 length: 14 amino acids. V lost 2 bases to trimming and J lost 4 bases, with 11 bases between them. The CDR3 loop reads CASSYKFRGYGYTF. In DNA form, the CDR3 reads TGTGCCAGCAGTTACAAATTTAGGGGCTATGGCTACACCTTC.

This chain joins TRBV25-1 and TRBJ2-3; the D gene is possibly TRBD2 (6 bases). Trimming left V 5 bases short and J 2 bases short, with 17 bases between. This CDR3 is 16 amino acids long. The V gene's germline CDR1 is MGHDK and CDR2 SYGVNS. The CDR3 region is CASSKGVAANTDTQYF. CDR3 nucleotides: TGTGCCAGCAGTAAAGGAGTAGCGGCAAACACAGATACGCAGTATTTT.

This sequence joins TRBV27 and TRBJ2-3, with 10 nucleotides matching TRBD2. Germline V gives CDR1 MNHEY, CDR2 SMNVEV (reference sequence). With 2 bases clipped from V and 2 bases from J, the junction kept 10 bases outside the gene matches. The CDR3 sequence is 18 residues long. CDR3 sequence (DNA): TGTGCCAGCAGTTTAAGTCTAGCGGGAGAAGGGGACACAGATACGCAGTATTTT. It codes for CASSLSLAGEGDTDTQYF.

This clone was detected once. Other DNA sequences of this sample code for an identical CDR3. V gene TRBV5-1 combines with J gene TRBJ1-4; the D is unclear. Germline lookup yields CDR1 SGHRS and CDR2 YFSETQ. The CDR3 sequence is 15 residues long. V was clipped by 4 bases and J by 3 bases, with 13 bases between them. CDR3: CASSPTPAANEKLFF. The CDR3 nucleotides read TGCGCCAGCAGCCCCACCCCCGCGGCTAATGAAAAACTGTTTTTT.

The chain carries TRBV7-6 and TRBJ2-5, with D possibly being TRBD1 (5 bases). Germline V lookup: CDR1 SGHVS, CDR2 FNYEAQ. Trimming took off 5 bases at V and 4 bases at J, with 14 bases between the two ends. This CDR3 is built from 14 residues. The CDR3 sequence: CASSPARVGETQYF. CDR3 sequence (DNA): TGTGCCAGCAGCCCCGCCAGGGTTGGAGAGACCCAGTACTTC.

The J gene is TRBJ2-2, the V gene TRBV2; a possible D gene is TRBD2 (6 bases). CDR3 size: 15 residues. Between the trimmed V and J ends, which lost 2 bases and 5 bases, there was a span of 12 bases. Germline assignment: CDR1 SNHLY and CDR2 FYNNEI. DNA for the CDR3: TGTGCCAGCAGTGAAACCGGGGGAGCTACCGGGGAGCTGTTTTTT. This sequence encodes CASSETGGATGELFF.

CDR3 nucleotides: TGTGCCAGCAGCCGCGGGGGGACAGCAAACACCGGGGAGCTGTTTTTT. Translating it yields CASSRGGTANTGELFF. The rearrangement joins TRBV5-6 to TRBJ2-2; D might be TRBD2 (8 bases). The V gene lost 4 bases and the J gene lost 2 bases, with 15 bases spanning the gap. CDR3 size: 16 residues. Germline CDR1 reads SGHDT; CDR2 reads YYEEEE.

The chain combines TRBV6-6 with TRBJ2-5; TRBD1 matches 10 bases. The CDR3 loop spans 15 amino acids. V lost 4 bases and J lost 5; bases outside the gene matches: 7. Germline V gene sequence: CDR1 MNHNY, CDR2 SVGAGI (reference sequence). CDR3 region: CASSSLTGGRETQYF. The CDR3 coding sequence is TGTGCCAGCAGTTCCCTGACAGGGGGCAGGGAGACCCAGTACTTC.

The DNA for the CDR3 is TGTGCCAGCAGTTACTCGGGGGCGGGGGGCTACGAGCAGTACGTC. Translating it yields CASSYSGAGGYEQYV. The chain uses TRBV6-5 and TRBJ2-7; 8 bases map to TRBD2. V dropped 0 bases and J dropped 3; count of bases not matched to a gene: 4. The length of the CDR3 is 15 residues. The germline V gene has CDR1 MNHEY and CDR2 SVGAGI.

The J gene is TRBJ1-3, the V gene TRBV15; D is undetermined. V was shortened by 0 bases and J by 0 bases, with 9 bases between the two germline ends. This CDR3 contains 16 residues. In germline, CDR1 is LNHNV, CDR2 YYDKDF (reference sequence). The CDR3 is CATSRDSGSSGNTIYF. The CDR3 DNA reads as TGTGCCACCAGCAGAGATTCCGGGAGCTCTGGAAACACCATATATTTT.